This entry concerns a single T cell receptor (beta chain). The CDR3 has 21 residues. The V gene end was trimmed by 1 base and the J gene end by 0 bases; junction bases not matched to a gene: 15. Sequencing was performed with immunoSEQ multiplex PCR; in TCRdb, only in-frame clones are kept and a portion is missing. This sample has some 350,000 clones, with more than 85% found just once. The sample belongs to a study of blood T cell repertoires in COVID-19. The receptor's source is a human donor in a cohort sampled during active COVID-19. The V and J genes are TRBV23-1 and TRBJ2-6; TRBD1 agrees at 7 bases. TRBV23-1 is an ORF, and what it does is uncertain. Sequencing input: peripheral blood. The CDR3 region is CASSQLALYTGDSSGANVLTF. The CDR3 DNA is TGCGCCAGCAGTCAATTGGCGCTTTACACAGGGGACAGCTCTGGGGCCAACGTCCTGACTTTC.